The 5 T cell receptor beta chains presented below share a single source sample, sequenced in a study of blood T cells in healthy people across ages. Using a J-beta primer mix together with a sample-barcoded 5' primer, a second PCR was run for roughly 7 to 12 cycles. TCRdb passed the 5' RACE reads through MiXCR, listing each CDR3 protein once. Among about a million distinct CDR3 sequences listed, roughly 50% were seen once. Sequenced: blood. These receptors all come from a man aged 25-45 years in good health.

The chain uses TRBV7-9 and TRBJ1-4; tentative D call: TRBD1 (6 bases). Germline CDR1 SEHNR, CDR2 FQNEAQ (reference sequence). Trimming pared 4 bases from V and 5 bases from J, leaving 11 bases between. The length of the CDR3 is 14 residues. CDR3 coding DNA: TGTGCCAGCAGCTGGCCAGGGGTGAATGAAAAACTGTTTTTT. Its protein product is CASSWPGVNEKLFF.

The chain's CDR3 is CATSEGTHSYEQYF. CDR3 in DNA: TGTGCCACCAGCGAGGGGACACACTCCTACGAGCAGTACTTC. The genes are TRBV24-1 and TRBJ2-7, with a possible D match to TRBD1 (6 bases). With 7 bases removed from V and 0 bases from J, the gap between germline ends came to 12 bases. This CDR3 is built from 14 residues. Germline values: CDR1 KGHDR, CDR2 SFDVKD.

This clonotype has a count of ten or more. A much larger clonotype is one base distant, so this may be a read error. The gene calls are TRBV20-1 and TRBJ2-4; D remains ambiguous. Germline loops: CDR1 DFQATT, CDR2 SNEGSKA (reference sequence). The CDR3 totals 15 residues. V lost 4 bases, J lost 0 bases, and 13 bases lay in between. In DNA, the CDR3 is TGCAGTGCTATTCCTATGGCTATAGCCAAAAACATTCAGTACTTC. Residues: CSAIPMAIAKNIQYF.

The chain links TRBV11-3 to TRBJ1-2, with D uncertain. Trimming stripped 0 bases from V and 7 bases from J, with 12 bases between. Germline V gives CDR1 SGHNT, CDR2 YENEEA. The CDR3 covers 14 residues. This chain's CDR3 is CASSLDRRTGGYTF. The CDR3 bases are TGTGCCAGCAGCTTAGATCGCCGGACCGGTGGCTACACCTTC.

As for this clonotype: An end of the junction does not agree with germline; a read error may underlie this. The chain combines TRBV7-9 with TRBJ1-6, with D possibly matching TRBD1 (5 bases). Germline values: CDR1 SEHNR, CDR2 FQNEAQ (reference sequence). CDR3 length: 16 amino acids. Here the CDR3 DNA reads TGTGCCAGCATTTCGTTGGGGGAAAAAGGGAATTCACCCCCCCACTTT. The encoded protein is CASISLGEKGNSPPHF. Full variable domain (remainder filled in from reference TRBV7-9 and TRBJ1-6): DTGVSQNPRHKITKRGQNVTFRCDPISEHNRLYWYRQTLGQGPEFLTYFQNEAQLEKSRLLSDRFSAERPKGSFSTLEIQRTEQGDSAMYLCASISLGEKGNSPPHFGNGTRLTVT.